This TCR beta chain appears in the sequencing data of a study of cytomegalovirus exposure and HLA in healthy donors. Primers included in the PCR were 60 Vbeta and 13 Jbeta primers. Sequencing used immunoSEQ multiplex PCR; TCRdb keeps in-frame clones, though not all of them. The data hold 60,000 to 90,000 clones, with 55% to 80% observed a single time. Study results and caveats: Sequencing likely generated an artifact that appeared as a cluster of highly shared sequence variants. Altogether, around 160 TCR beta chains were recorded as cytomegalovirus-associated.

The CDR3 totals 16 residues. The ends were cut back, 5 bases at V and 3 bases at J, with 20 bases in the middle. Germline CDR1 reads MDHEN; CDR2 reads SYDVKM. Worth noting for this clone: As yet, its antigen is unknown.

V gene TRBV28 combines with J gene TRBJ2-7, with a possible D match to TRBD2 (6 bases). The material sequenced was PBMCs. The clonotype was recovered from a man in his forties or fifties in good health and CMV-seropositive. The CDR3 DNA reads as TGTGCCAGCAGTGATCCCATGGGCGGGGCAAACTACGAGCAGTACTTC. It codes for CASSDPMGGANYEQYF.